A selection of T cell receptor beta chains follows, all from one sample in a study of blood T cell repertoires in COVID-19. The method was immunoSEQ multiplex PCR; TCRdb's version includes in-frame clones alone and lacks a portion of them. Found here are roughly 29,000 clones, 83% of them singletons; the top ten hold roughly 27%. Input material: peripheral blood. These receptors came from a man aged 65 to 85 with active COVID-19. Each CDR3 is given with its conserved first and last residue. Fields, in order: V gene, J gene, CDR3 protein.

V: TRBV18
J: TRBJ1-6
CDR3: CASSPTGTGQDSPLHF

V: TRBV10-2
J: TRBJ2-4
CDR3: CASSEVATLPGKNIQYF

V: TRBV6-7
J: TRBJ2-7
CDR3: CASSNIRDRESYGCSYEQYF

V: TRBV19
J: TRBJ1-1
CDR3: CASSTILNRDEAFF

V: TRBV7-8
J: TRBJ1-1
CDR3: CASRVRPMNTEAFF

V: TRBV4-1
J: TRBJ1-1
CDR3: CASSLGQGTEAFF

V: TRBV28
J: TRBJ2-1
CDR3: CASSFPRLKYEQFF

V: TRBV18
J: TRBJ1-5
CDR3: CASSPPGQANQPQHF

V: TRBV19
J: TRBJ2-3
CDR3: CASSIYGVPTDTQYF

V: TRBV9
J: TRBJ2-1
CDR3: CASSERGGLAYNEQFF

V: TRBV12-3/TRBV12-4
J: TRBJ1-1
CDR3: CASSLHGQNEAFF

V: TRBV6-5
J: TRBJ2-7
CDR3: CASSYTGVISYEQYF

V: TRBV2
J: TRBJ2-7
CDR3: CASSEDRGEQYF

V: TRBV3-1/TRBV3-2
J: TRBJ2-2
CDR3: CASRQPGLAGGPGELFF

V: TRBV9
J: TRBJ2-1
CDR3: CASSVFSVENEQFF

V: TRBV5-4
J: TRBJ1-5
CDR3: CASTIQGEQPQHF

V: TRBV18
J: TRBJ2-6
CDR3: CASSPGQLHSGANVLTF

V: TRBV7-2
J: TRBJ1-4
CDR3: CASSLGRNEKLFF

V: TRBV18
J: TRBJ2-3
CDR3: CASSPGTSTDTQYF

V: TRBV7-2
J: TRBJ2-7
CDR3: CASSLVGLAGGFSYEQYF

V: TRBV7-8
J: TRBJ2-3
CDR3: CASSPRLGQPLADTQYF

V: TRBV29-1
J: TRBJ2-3
CDR3: CSVATGTYSDTQYF

V: TRBV5-5
J: TRBJ1-1
CDR3: CASSLGTRGLRAFF

V: TRBV2
J: TRBJ1-2
CDR3: CASSQQGRDYGYTF

V: TRBV5-1
J: TRBJ2-7
CDR3: CASSLATRGEQYF

V: TRBV6-2/TRBV6-3
J: TRBJ1-5
CDR3: CASSGSAGQPAGPQHF

V: TRBV13
J: TRBJ2-3
CDR3: CASSVGTSGADTQYF

V: TRBV4-1
J: TRBJ2-7
CDR3: CASSPLGDAGDYEQYF

V: TRBV27
J: TRBJ1-1
CDR3: CASSLGLGGSTEAFF

V: TRBV19
J: TRBJ1-3
CDR3: CASRRGGNSGNTIYF

V: TRBV18
J: TRBJ2-3
CDR3: CASSPPRFASGGITDTQYF

V: TRBV7-3
J: TRBJ2-1
CDR3: CASSLSHTNNEQFF

V: TRBV12-3/TRBV12-4
J: TRBJ2-7
CDR3: CASSLSLAYEQYF

V: TRBV6-5
J: TRBJ2-4
CDR3: CASRATGENIQYF

V: TRBV9
J: TRBJ2-1
CDR3: CASSVRTGAREQFF

V: TRBV2
J: TRBJ1-2
CDR3: CASRDESGTYYGYTF

V: TRBV9
J: TRBJ2-1
CDR3: CASRNPSGGGNEQFF

V: TRBV6-5
J: TRBJ1-4
CDR3: CASSYQQGFGEKLFF

V: TRBV19
J: TRBJ2-2
CDR3: CASREPGQINTGELFF

V: TRBV3-1/TRBV3-2
J: TRBJ2-3
CDR3: CASSQSTQAGGKTDTQYF

V: TRBV7-2
J: TRBJ1-5
CDR3: CASSLAFGSNQPQHF

V: TRBV28
J: TRBJ2-5
CDR3: CASSRDWTQYF

V: TRBV4-1
J: TRBJ2-7
CDR3: CASSQDPRQALREQYF

V: TRBV7-9
J: TRBJ2-2
CDR3: CASSLVSGVPGELFF

V: TRBV6-4
J: TRBJ2-7
CDR3: CASSDSPGTRPYEQYF

V: TRBV5-4
J: TRBJ2-3
CDR3: CASSSGQGALLDTQYF

V: TRBV5-6
J: TRBJ2-2
CDR3: CASSSSQRPSGELFF

V: TRBV2
J: TRBJ1-6
CDR3: CASRTSSSYNSPLHF

V: TRBV28
J: TRBJ1-1
CDR3: CASRTQGNTEAFF

V: TRBV28
J: TRBJ2-1
CDR3: CASRGLEEYNEQFF

V: TRBV4-2
J: TRBJ2-7
CDR3: CASSQDRGAYEQYF

V: TRBV30
J: TRBJ2-2
CDR3: CAWSRTIAGSTGELFF

V: TRBV28
J: TRBJ2-3
CDR3: CASSLTSGSGQDTQYF

V: TRBV28
J: TRBJ1-6
CDR3: CASSLVSGTEYNSPLHF

V: TRBV27
J: TRBJ2-7
CDR3: CASSLVPPDRGTYEQYF

V: TRBV18
J: TRBJ1-2
CDR3: CASSPGTGGGYTF

V: TRBV7-8
J: TRBJ1-1
CDR3: CASSPEGDTEAFF

V: TRBV19
J: TRBJ1-4
CDR3: CASTSSRFQREKLFF

V: TRBV6-5
J: TRBJ2-7
CDR3: CASRQGTGGDEQYF